This paragraph reports one T cell receptor (beta chain). The sample comes from a study of T cell changes during pregnancy in multiple sclerosis. This CDR3 has 14 residues. V lost 4 bases to trimming and J lost 2 bases; unmatched junction nucleotides: 5. The germline V gene has CDR1 SGHKS and CDR2 YYEKEE (reference sequence). The table came from immunoSEQ multiplex PCR; TCRdb's copy has only in-frame clones and leaves some out. The table includes 65,000 to 95,000 clones, about 92% detected once. The specimen comprised peripheral blood, sampled after pregnancy. This receptor was obtained from a female donor in good health, enrolled as a control in a pregnancy study. This chain joins TRBV5-5 and TRBJ2-7, with TRBD2 identical over 8 bases. CDR3 sequence: CASSVGLAAYEQYF. In DNA form, the CDR3 reads TGTGCCAGCAGCGTTGGACTAGCCGCCTACGAGCAGTACTTC. The entire variable domain, with the rest obtained from reference TRBV5-5 and TRBJ2-7, is as follows: DAGVTQSPTHLIKTRGQQVTLRCSPISGHKSVSWYQQVLGQGPQFIFQYYEKEERGRGNFPDRFSARQFPNYSSELNVNALLLGDSALYLCASSVGLAAYEQYFGPGTRLTVT.